The present entry profiles one TCR beta chain with its context. The sample belongs to a study of PD-1 blockade in mismatch repair-deficient tumors. Looking at the study overall: All were previously treated, progressing patients with approximately 12 mismatch repair-deficient cancer types.

Germline V gene data show CDR1 as SGHTS and CDR2 as YDEGEE. CDR3 size: 16 residues. With V trimmed by 4 bases and J by 0 bases, 5 bases remained unmatched. Clones were sequenced by immunoSEQ multiplex PCR, and TCRdb holds only the in-frame ones, with some missing. Of more than 85,000 clones detected, over 75% appear once; the ten largest clones hold around 5.8%. Sequencing was performed on peripheral blood, taken about eight months after starting pembrolizumab. The rearrangement uses TRBV5-8 and TRBJ2-3; 10 bases map to TRBD1. The sequence was obtained from an adult with mismatch repair-deficient cancer. CDR3 in amino acids: CASSTTGGLSTDTQYF. CDR3 nucleotides: TGTGCCAGCAGCACGACAGGGGGCCTTAGCACAGATACGCAGTATTTT.